The clone carrying this TCR beta chain was counted a single time. Unmatched junction bases numbered 7, after V lost 6 bases and J lost 8 bases. There are 14 residues in the CDR3. CDR1 is LGHDT, CDR2 YNNKEL, per germline (reference sequence). The sample originates from a study of blood T cell repertoires in COVID-19. Study-level background: Some COVID-19 samples were acute and others convalescent; all came from the United States, Italy and Spain. Sample material is recorded as cDNA or gDNA derived from T cells, B-cell-depleted T cells, or PBMCs.

How the authors handled the data: Nucleated cell number was recorded as an estimate derived from reference gene primer amplification. Produced via immunoSEQ multiplex PCR; TCRdb's table is partial and in-frame only. That table is the source of V, J and clone size, and D and trimming were worked out from the DNA. Seen here are about 310,000 clones, about 87% observed once, and the top ten hold 1.3%. The origin of this receptor is a man aged 65-85 years with acute or convalescent COVID-19. The sequencing sample was made of peripheral blood. The chain carries TRBV3-1 (or the pseudogene TRBV3-2) and TRBJ1-6, with 7 bases aligning to TRBD1. CDR3 coding DNA: TGTGCCAGCAGGACAGGGTACCGGGATTCACCCCTCCACTTT. Amino acids: CASRTGYRDSPLHF.